This entry concerns a single TCR beta chain. This clone came up once. The antigen it recognizes is unknown. Base quality data are lacking; no much larger clone is found one base away. The study evaluated CTLA-4 blockade (ipilimumab) given together with focal radiation therapy in patients who had chemo-refractory metastatic non-small-cell lung cancer. This entry is derived from a study of radiotherapy plus CTLA-4 blockade in lung cancer listed by TCRdb under 2018. Some background on the complete study: Objective responses occurred in roughly 19% of enrolled patients, and around 29% achieved disease control.

Libraries were made using the immunoSEQ multiplex PCR assay. In TCRdb, the immuneACCESS table is reduced to in-frame sequences with V and J assigned. These tables do not hold every clone; where another copy was compared, an unresolved V gene accounts for under half, and the others remain unexplained. The sample table shows roughly 85,000 clones, and 85% to 90% are seen once. The ten top clones hold over 15% of the sample. Including cysteine and phenylalanine, the CDR3 has 13 amino acids. The kept DNA is CDR3 alone, 39 bases in frame from the first base. The germline V gene (reference sequence) specifies GTSNPN as CDR1 and SVGIG as CDR2. The junction shows trimming of 1 base on V and 1 base on J, plus 7 bases between the germline ends. General findings and caveats noted by the study authors: After treatment with radiotherapy and ipilimumab, TCR clones that originated in tumors expanded in peripheral blood. The strongest predictors of response were reported to be early dynamic shifts in blood T cell clones along with a rise in serum interferon-beta following radiation.

Rearrangement joined TRBV30 to TRBJ1-1, with the D gene too uncertain to name. This clonotype was obtained from a human donor with non-small cell lung cancer that progressed on radiotherapy plus ipilimumab. The sequenced sample was peripheral blood, obtained from a patient treated with radiotherapy plus ipilimumab. CDR3 protein: CAWSGRSNTEAFF. The DNA sequence is TGTGCCTGGAGTGGACGGTCGAACACTGAAGCTTTCTTT.